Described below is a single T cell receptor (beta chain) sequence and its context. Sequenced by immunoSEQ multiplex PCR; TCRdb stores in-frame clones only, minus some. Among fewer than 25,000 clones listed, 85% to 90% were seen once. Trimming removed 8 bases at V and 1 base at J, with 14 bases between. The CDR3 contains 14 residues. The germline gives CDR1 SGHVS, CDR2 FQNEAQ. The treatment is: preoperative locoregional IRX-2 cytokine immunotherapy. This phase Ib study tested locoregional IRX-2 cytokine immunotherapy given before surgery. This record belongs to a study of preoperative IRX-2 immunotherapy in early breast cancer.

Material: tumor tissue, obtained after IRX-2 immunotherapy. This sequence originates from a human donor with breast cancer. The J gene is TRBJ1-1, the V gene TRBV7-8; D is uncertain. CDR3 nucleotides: TGTGCCAGCTCGCCTGTGGGCAGGAACACTGAAGCTTTCTTT. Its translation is CASSPVGRNTEAFF.